A single sample gave rise to the 10 T cell receptor beta chains below, sequenced in a study of blood T cell repertoires in COVID-19 (dated by TCRdb to 2018 to 2021). Receptor amplification or capture employed the immunoSEQ multiplex PCR assay. The clones in this table, taken by TCRdb from immuneACCESS, are in-frame only. Not every clone is retained; where verified, under half of the shortfall comes from an unresolved V gene, and the cause of the rest is unknown. Counted in this sample were roughly 500,000 clones; around 89% of them appeared once. The biggest ten clones account for 1.5% to 2% of the sample. The material sequenced was PBMCs or T cells enriched from blood (not recorded which). The receptors were gathered from a woman in her thirties or forties who had recovered from COVID-19.

The gene calls are TRBV5-1 and TRBJ2-2, with D maybe TRBD1 (5 bases). This CDR3 is built from 16 residues. The germline gives CDR1 SGHRS, CDR2 YFSETQ. V was cut by 4 bases and J by 4 bases, with 17 bases left in between. The CDR3 DNA sequence: TGCGCCAGCAGCGCTCTAGGGGATCTGGGCACCGGGGAGCTGTTTTTT. This gives the protein CASSALGDLGTGELFF.

This clone was seen a single time. V is TRBV6-5 and J is TRBJ2-5, with 8 positions matching TRBD2. V dropped 7 bases and J dropped 9; count of bases not matched to a gene: 16. The CDR3 is 15 amino acids. Germline-derived CDR1 and CDR2 are MNHEY and SVGAGI. The CDR3 sequence is CASTPSGLGKLAQYF. As DNA, the CDR3 is TGTGCCAGCACTCCGTCGGGACTAGGGAAACTGGCCCAGTACTTC.

The chain has TRBV7-9 and TRBJ2-1; TRBD1 matches 7 bases. The CDR3 has 16 amino acids. V lost 2 bases and J lost 4; bases outside the gene matches: 8. Germline-derived CDR1 and CDR2 are SEHNR and FQNEAQ (reference sequence). The chain's CDR3 is CASSLIPGQAYNEQFF. CDR3 sequence (DNA): TGTGCCAGCAGCTTAATACCTGGACAGGCGTACAATGAGCAGTTCTTC.

This clone is a singleton in its sample. The chain links TRBV18 to TRBJ2-6, with a tentative D call TRBD2 (5 bases). Trimming stripped 3 bases from V and 0 bases from J, with 6 bases between. The CDR3 is 15 residues long. Looked up from germline, CDR1 is KGHSH and CDR2 is LQKENI. The CDR3 region has the DNA TGTGCCAGCTCACCCCGGGACTCTGGGGCCAACGTCCTGACTTTC. This codes for CASSPRDSGANVLTF.

The rearrangement uses TRBV10-3 and TRBJ1-1; TRBD1 matches 9 bases. Germline CDR1 is ENHRY and CDR2 is SYGVKD. This CDR3 is 18 amino acids long. The ends lost 4 bases at V and 4 bases at J; junction bases unmatched: 16. The CDR3 sequence is CAISGPGQGDPRGTEAFF. In DNA form, the CDR3 reads TGTGCCATCAGTGGGCCGGGACAGGGCGACCCCAGGGGCACTGAAGCTTTCTTT.

This sequence joins TRBV11-2 and TRBJ1-4; D is unclear. V lost 5 bases and J lost 5, with 21 bases in between. The CDR3 is 17 amino acids. CDR1 is SGHAT and CDR2 is FQNNGV in the germline V gene. This chain's CDR3 is CASSPAPTGGDNEKLFF. CDR3 nucleotide sequence: TGTGCCAGCAGCCCCGCCCCAACTGGAGGAGACAATGAAAAACTGTTTTTT.

The chain recombines TRBV5-1 with TRBJ1-3; D may be TRBD1 (5 bases). The CDR3 has 16 residues. V lost 0 bases and J lost 1, with 11 bases in between. The germline gives CDR1 SGHRS, CDR2 YFSETQ. The CDR3 region is CASSLGGKGSGNTIYF. CDR3 nucleotide sequence: TGCGCCAGCAGCTTGGGCGGTAAGGGGTCTGGAAACACCATATATTTT. Complete variable domain (other parts from reference TRBV5-1 and TRBJ1-3): KAGVTQTPRYLIKTRGQQVTLSCSPISGHRSVSWYQQTPGQGLQFLFEYFSETQRNKGNFPGRFSGRQFSNSRSEMNVSTLELGDSALYLCASSLGGKGSGNTIYFGEGSWLTVV.

V is TRBV27 and J is TRBJ2-3; 12 positions agree with TRBD2. J was trimmed by 5 bases and V by 7 bases; bases with no gene match: 10. The CDR3 extends over 16 amino acids. The V gene's germline CDR1 is MNHEY and CDR2 SMNVEV (reference sequence). Here the CDR3 reads CASTSGRAWDLDTQYF. For the CDR3, the DNA is TGTGCCAGCACTAGCGGGAGGGCCTGGGACTTAGATACGCAGTATTTT.

The J gene is TRBJ1-1, the V gene TRBV6-2 or TRBV6-3; maybe TRBD1 (6 bases). V was cut by 2 bases and J by 4 bases, with 17 bases left in between. This CDR3 is built from 16 residues. Germline-derived CDR1 and CDR2 are MNHEY and SVGEGT. This chain's CDR3 is CASSYGRGGLVTEAFF. As DNA, the CDR3 is TGTGCCAGCAGTTACGGGCGCGGGGGGCTGGTCACTGAAGCTTTCTTT.

J is TRBJ2-3 and V is TRBV7-9, with D possibly matching TRBD2 (5 bases). V lost 1 base and J lost 2, with 13 bases in between. The CDR3 sequence is 16 residues long. The V gene's germline CDR1 is SEHNR and CDR2 FQNEAQ (reference sequence). This CDR3 reads CASSLVGLAPTDTQYF. For the CDR3, the DNA is TGTGCCAGCAGCTTAGTAGGGCTAGCTCCCACAGATACGCAGTATTTT.